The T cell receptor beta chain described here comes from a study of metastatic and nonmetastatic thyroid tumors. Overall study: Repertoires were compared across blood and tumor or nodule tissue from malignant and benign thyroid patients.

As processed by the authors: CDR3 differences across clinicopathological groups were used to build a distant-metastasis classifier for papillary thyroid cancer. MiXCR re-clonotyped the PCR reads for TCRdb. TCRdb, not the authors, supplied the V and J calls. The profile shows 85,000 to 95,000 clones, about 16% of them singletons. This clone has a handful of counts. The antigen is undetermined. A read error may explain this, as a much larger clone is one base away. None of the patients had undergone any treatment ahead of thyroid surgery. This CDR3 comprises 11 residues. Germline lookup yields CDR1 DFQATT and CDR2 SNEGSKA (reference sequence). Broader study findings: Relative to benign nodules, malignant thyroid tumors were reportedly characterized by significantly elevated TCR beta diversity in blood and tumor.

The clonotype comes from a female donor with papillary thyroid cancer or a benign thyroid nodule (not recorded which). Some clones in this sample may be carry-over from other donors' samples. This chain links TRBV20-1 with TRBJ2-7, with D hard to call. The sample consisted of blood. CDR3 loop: CSASPIYEHYF. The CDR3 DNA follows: TGCAGTGCTAGTCCCATCTACGAGCATTACTTC.